Each of the 7 T cell receptor beta chains below was sequenced from the same sample in a study of cytomegalovirus exposure and HLA in healthy donors. Use of 60 Vbeta and 13 Jbeta primers characterized the PCR. Only in-frame clones appear in the TCRdb table, and some are missing; sequencing was by immunoSEQ multiplex PCR. The sample holds about 130,000 clones, roughly 8.8% seen once. The specimen sequenced was PBMCs. The origin of the receptors is a woman aged 40 to 49 in good health and CMV-seropositive.

V and J are TRBV10-3 and TRBJ2-2, with TRBD1 identical over 8 bases. This CDR3 has 15 amino acids. Trimming removed 7 bases from V and 3 bases from J; junction bases left unmatched: 7. CDR1 ENHRY and CDR2 SYGVKD come from the germline V gene. As DNA, the CDR3 is TGTGCCATCACGACCGGACAGGGACACACCGGGGAGCTGTTTTTT. Translation gives CAITTGQGHTGELFF.

This clone was counted a few times. The genes are TRBV29-1 and TRBJ1-3, with 7 bases lining up with TRBD1. Germline-derived CDR1 and CDR2 are SQVTM and ANQGSEA. The length of the CDR3 is 14 residues. V gave up 5 bases and J gave up 2 bases; unmatched junction bases: 6. The DNA of the CDR3 is TGCAGCGTTACAAAAGGGGGCACTGGAAACACCATATATTTT. This encodes CSVTKGGTGNTIYF.

The chain uses TRBV7-9 and TRBJ2-5, with 9 bases aligning to TRBD2. The ends lost 5 bases at V and 3 bases at J; junction bases unmatched: 13. There are 17 residues in the CDR3. CDR1 and CDR2 (germline): SEHNR, FQNEAQ (reference sequence). The CDR3 DNA follows: TGTGCCAGCAGCCACGTTGTAGGGCGGGGGGGAAAAGAGACCCAGTACTTC. Residues: CASSHVVGRGGKETQYF.

The chain links TRBV29-1 to TRBJ1-1; no clear D gene. Germline V CDR1 and CDR2: SQVTM, ANQGSEA. The length of the CDR3 is 16 residues. V lost 6 bases to trimming and J lost 2 bases, with 22 bases between them. As DNA, the CDR3 is TGCAGCGTCGGTTGGCGGCTAACAGCTAGCAACACTGAAGCTTTCTTT. Its translation: CSVGWRLTASNTEAFF.

This clone appeared a few times. The CDR3 coding sequence is TGCGCCAGCAGACTGGGGGGTGAGAGCTATGGCTACACCTTC. Amino acids: CASRLGGESYGYTF. The V and J genes are TRBV10-2 and TRBJ1-2; the D gene is possibly TRBD1 (5 bases). The ends were cut back, 6 bases at V and 4 bases at J, with 15 bases in the middle. The CDR3 extends over 14 amino acids. Looked up from germline, CDR1 is WSHSY and CDR2 is SAAADI.

CDR3 protein: CASSIVEGSPYEQYF. In DNA, the CDR3 is TGTGCCAGTAGTATAGTAGAGGGTTCCCCCTACGAGCAGTACTTC. The chain uses TRBV19 and TRBJ2-7, with D perhaps matching TRBD2 (5 bases). With 1 base removed from V and 2 bases from J, the gap between germline ends came to 12 bases. This CDR3 contains 15 residues. Germline values: CDR1 LNHDA, CDR2 SQIVND (reference sequence).

CDR3 nucleotide sequence: TGTGCCAGCAGTTACTCGGGCAGTTATTATTCACCCCTCCACTTT. This gives the protein CASSYSGSYYSPLHF. The chain employs TRBV6-5 and TRBJ1-6, with unresolved D. The germline gives CDR1 MNHEY, CDR2 SVGAGI. The CDR3 has 15 residues. Trimming cost V 0 bases and J 8 bases, with 11 bases left between them.